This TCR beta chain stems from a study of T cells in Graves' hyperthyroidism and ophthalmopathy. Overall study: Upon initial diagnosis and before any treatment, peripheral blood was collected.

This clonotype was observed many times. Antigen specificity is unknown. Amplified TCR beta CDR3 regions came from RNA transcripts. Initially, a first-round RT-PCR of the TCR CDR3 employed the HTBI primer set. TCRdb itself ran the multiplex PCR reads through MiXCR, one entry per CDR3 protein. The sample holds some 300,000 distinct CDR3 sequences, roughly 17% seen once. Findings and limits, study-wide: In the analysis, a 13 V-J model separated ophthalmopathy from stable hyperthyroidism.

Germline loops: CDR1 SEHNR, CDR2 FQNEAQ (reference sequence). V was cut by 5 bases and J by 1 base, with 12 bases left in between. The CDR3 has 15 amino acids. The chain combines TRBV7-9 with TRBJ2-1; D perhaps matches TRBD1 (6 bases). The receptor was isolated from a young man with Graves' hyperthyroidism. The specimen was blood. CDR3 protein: CASSPNQGSYNEQFF. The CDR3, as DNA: TGTGCCAGCAGCCCAAATCAGGGGTCCTACAATGAGCAGTTCTTC. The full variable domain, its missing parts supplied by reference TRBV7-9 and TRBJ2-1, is DTGVSQNPRHKITKRGQNVTFRCDPISEHNRLYWYRQTLGQGPEFLTYFQNEAQLEKSRLLSDRFSAERPKGSFSTLEIQRTEQGDSAMYLCASSPNQGSYNEQFFGPGTRLTVL.